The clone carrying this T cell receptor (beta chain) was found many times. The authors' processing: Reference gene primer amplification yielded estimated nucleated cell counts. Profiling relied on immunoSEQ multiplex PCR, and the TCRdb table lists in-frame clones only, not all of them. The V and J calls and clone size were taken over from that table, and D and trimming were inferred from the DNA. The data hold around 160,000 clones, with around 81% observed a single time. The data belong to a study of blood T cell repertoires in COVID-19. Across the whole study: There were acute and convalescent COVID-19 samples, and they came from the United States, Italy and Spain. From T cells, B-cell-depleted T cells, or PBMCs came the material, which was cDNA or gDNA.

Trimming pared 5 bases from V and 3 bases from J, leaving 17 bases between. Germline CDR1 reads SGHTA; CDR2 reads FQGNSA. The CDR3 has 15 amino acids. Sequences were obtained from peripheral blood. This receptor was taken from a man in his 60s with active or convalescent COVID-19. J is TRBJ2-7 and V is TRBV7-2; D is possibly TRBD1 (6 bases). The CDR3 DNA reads TGTGCCAGCAGCCCATGGACAGAAGCCTACTACGAGCAGTACTTC. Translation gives CASSPWTEAYYEQYF.